These 15 T cell receptor beta chains share one sample of origin, sequenced in a study of HIV-infected patients and healthy controls (dated by TCRdb to the mid-2010s). Library creation used 5' RACE. Sequencer: Illumina MiSeq. Around 510 ng RNA was reverse transcribed with SuperScript III using primers against the alpha and beta constant regions. Separate alpha and beta chain libraries were generated by chain-specific third strand synthesis with multiplexing indices. The public reads were reprocessed in TCRdb via fastp at Q25 and MiXCR, keeping in-frame beta chains. Rows with a matching CDR3 protein are joined into one entry that keeps the most common DNA and genes. Within this sample are approximately 25,000 distinct CDR3 sequences, with more than 7.5% of them counted one time only. The ten most abundant clones make up 4% of the sample. Whole blood was used without fractionating the cells, so the repertoire represented all peripheral T cells without sorting.

The sample consisted of blood. The receptor source for this set is an adult in good health.

In this sample, this clonotype turned up many times. The chain links TRBV12-5 to TRBJ1-2, with D possibly matching TRBD1 (6 bases). Trimming shortened V by 3 bases and J by 0 bases, and 20 bases separated the two germline ends. The CDR3 runs to 18 residues. Germline-derived CDR1 and CDR2 are LGHNT and FRNRAP. This CDR3 reads CASGLRRAGVHPNYGYTF. CDR3 nucleotides: TGTGCTAGTGGTTTAAGACGGGCAGGGGTGCACCCTAACTATGGCTACACCTTC.

This clonotype was seen more than once but under ten times. The chain joins TRBV7-9 to TRBJ1-1; D gene ambiguous. Germline V lookup: CDR1 SEHNR, CDR2 FQNEAQ (reference sequence). The V gene lost 2 bases and the J gene lost 11 bases, with 15 bases spanning the gap. CDR3 length: 13 residues. DNA for the CDR3: TGTGCCAGCAGCTTAAGTCTTGAAACCGGGGCTTTCTTT. It codes for CASSLSLETGAFF.

This sequence joins TRBV25-1 and TRBJ2-3; D is undetermined. V gave up 5 bases and J gave up 2 bases, with 8 bases separating them. This CDR3 has 13 residues. Germline V CDR1 and CDR2: MGHDK, SYGVNS. The CDR3 is CASSRPVTDTQYF. As DNA, the CDR3 is TGTGCCAGCAGTAGACCGGTCACAGATACGCAGTATTTT.

This clonotype was seen at least ten times. This chain connects TRBV29-1 to TRBJ1-2; 7 nucleotides agree with TRBD1. From germline, CDR1 is SQVTM and CDR2 ANQGSEA. The V segment lost 6 bases and the J segment 1 base; nucleotides outside the gene matches: 8. The length of the CDR3 is 14 residues. The CDR3 sequence: CSVPGAGGNYGYTF. The CDR3 DNA is TGCAGCGTCCCAGGGGCAGGGGGTAACTATGGCTACACCTTC.

This clonotype was observed many times. This chain connects TRBV10-3 to TRBJ2-1; either TRBD1 or TRBD2 may supply D (7 bases each). Germline V lookup: CDR1 ENHRY, CDR2 SYGVKD. The V end lost 10 bases, the J end lost 0 bases, and 13 bases lay between the germline ends. The CDR3 loop spans 14 amino acids. CDR3 sequence (DNA): TGTGCCACCAGGGGGGGTAGCTCCTACAATGAGCAGTTCTTC. Translation gives CATRGGSSYNEQFF.

In its sample, this clonotype ranks as medium-sized (0.01 to 0.1%). The chain is built from TRBV2 and TRBJ1-5; the D is unclear. V gave up 6 bases and J gave up 3 bases, with 6 bases separating them. This CDR3 has 12 residues. The V gene's germline CDR1 is SNHLY and CDR2 FYNNEI. In DNA form, the CDR3 reads TGTGCCAGCAGCCCAGACAATCAGCCCCAGCATTTT. This translates into CASSPDNQPQHF.

This clonotype is termed medium-sized. This chain uses TRBV5-4 with TRBJ2-1, with 13 nucleotides matching TRBD2. Germline V CDR1 and CDR2: SGHNT, YYREEE (reference sequence). The V gene end was trimmed by 4 bases and the J gene end by 4 bases; junction bases not matched to a gene: 8. This CDR3 has 17 amino acids. As DNA, the CDR3 is TGTGCCAGCAGCGGCGGGACTAGCGGGGTGAAATACAATGAGCAGTTCTTC. It translates to CASSGGTSGVKYNEQFF.

At least ten counts were recorded for this clonotype. The gene calls are TRBV5-1 and TRBJ1-1; the D gene is possibly TRBD1 (5 bases). With 2 bases removed from V and 1 base from J, the gap between germline ends came to 12 bases. Germline CDR1 and CDR2: SGHRS and YFSETQ. The CDR3 spans 15 residues. CDR3 loop: CASSLDTDRNTEAFF. The CDR3 coding sequence is TGCGCCAGCAGCTTAGACACTGACAGGAACACTGAAGCTTTCTTT. Full variable domain (outside the CDR3, taken from reference TRBV5-1 and TRBJ1-1): KAGVTQTPRYLIKTRGQQVTLSCSPISGHRSVSWYQQTPGQGLQFLFEYFSETQRNKGNFPGRFSGRQFSNSRSEMNVSTLELGDSALYLCASSLDTDRNTEAFFGQGTRLTVV.

This clonotype was observed many times. The V and J genes are TRBV29-1 and TRBJ2-3, with TRBD2 matching over 7 bases. J gave up 5 bases and V 3 bases, and 8 bases lay outside the gene matches. Per the germline V gene, CDR1 is SQVTM and CDR2 is ANQGSEA. The CDR3 loop spans 14 amino acids. Written as DNA, the CDR3 is TGCAGCGTTGACCGGGGGGTTAAAAAAGATACGCAGTATTTT. Translation: CSVDRGVKKDTQYF.

This clonotype was found a few times. This chain connects TRBV14 to TRBJ1-1, with a tentative D call TRBD1 (5 bases). This CDR3 comprises 14 residues. CDR1 is SGHDN, CDR2 FVKESK, per germline. V lost 6 bases and J lost 3, with 14 bases in between. The CDR3 sequence is CASSFGGLYTEAFF. The CDR3 DNA reads as TGTGCCAGCAGTTTCGGGGGGTTGTACACTGAAGCTTTCTTT.

This clonotype was detected many times. This sequence joins TRBV7-6 and TRBJ2-6, with D tentatively TRBD1 (6 bases). Per germline, CDR1 SGHVS and CDR2 FNYEAQ. Trimming took 3 bases from V and 1 from J, leaving 7 bases between them. CDR3 length: 15 residues. The CDR3 region has the DNA TGTGCCAGCAGCTTCACAGGGTCTGGGGCCAACGTCCTGACTTTC. Its translation: CASSFTGSGANVLTF.

Only a few counts were recorded for this clonotype. The chain links TRBV20-1 to TRBJ2-1; 7 bases are shared with TRBD2. This CDR3 is 14 amino acids long. Per germline, CDR1 DFQATT and CDR2 SNEGSKA (reference sequence). Germline trimming cut 4 bases from V and 4 bases from J; bases unmatched to any gene: 7. In nucleotides, the CDR3 is TGCAGTGCTAAAGAGCGGGGACTGTACAATGAGCAGTTCTTC. It yields the protein CSAKERGLYNEQFF.

This clonotype appeared many times. J is TRBJ2-3 and V is TRBV10-3; 7 nucleotides agree with TRBD1. CDR1 ENHRY and CDR2 SYGVKD come from the germline V gene. V gave up 8 bases and J gave up 0 bases; unmatched junction bases: 5. This CDR3 contains 14 residues. CDR3 loop: CAISLGGSTDTQYF. In DNA, the CDR3 is TGTGCCATCTCGTTAGGGGGCAGCACAGATACGCAGTATTTT.

This clonotype counts as medium-sized. The rearrangement links TRBV11-2 to TRBJ1-1; D unclear. Trimming left V 4 bases short and J 5 bases short, with 14 bases between. CDR3 length: 14 residues. Germline V lookup: CDR1 SGHAT, CDR2 FQNNGV. The CDR3 spells CASSYTRGWTEAFF. The DNA for the CDR3 is TGTGCCAGCAGCTATACACGGGGTTGGACTGAAGCTTTCTTT.

This clonotype occurred many times. CDR3 protein: CASSLGQEGTYEQYF. The CDR3 nucleotides read TGTGCCAGCAGCTTGGGACAGGAGGGCACCTACGAGCAGTACTTC. This chain joins TRBV5-6 and TRBJ2-7; D may match TRBD1 or TRBD2 (6 bases each). Trimming took off 0 bases at V and 2 bases at J, with 12 bases between the two ends. CDR1 and CDR2 (germline): SGHDT, YYEEEE. This CDR3 has 15 amino acids.